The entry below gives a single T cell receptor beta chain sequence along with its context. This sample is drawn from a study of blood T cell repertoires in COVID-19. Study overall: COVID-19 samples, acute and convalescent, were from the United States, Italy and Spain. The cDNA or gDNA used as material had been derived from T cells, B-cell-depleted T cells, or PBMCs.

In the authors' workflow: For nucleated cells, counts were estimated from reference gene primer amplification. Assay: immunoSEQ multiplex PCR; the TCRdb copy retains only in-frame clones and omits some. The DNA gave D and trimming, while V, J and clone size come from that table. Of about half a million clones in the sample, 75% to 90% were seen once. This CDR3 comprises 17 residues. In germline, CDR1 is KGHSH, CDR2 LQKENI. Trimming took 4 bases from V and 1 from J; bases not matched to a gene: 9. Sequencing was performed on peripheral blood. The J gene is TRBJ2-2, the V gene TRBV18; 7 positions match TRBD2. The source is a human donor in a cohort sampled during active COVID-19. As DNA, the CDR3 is TGTGCCAGCTCACGATCGCGGGGGATAGGGAACACCGGGGAGCTGTTTTTT. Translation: CASSRSRGIGNTGELFF.